The TCR beta chain under discussion was sequenced for a study of post-analysis software for immune sequencing data. The wider study: Disease courses included relapsing-remitting, secondary progressive and progressive-relapsing multiple sclerosis. General study results and limits: Normalized Chao1 diversity in multiple sclerosis patients fell significantly below that of controls.

The library was made from cDNA and included unique molecular identifiers. With roughly 0.9 to 10 million T cells as the source, 400,000 to 550,000 cDNA molecules resulted. TCRdb processed the PCR reads anew with MiXCR; each CDR3 protein has one entry. In the table there are about 380,000 distinct CDR3 sequences, less than 40% of which are singletons. Concerning this clonotype itself: What it binds is not known.

The receptor was isolated from a girl between 10 and 17 years old with multiple sclerosis. Sequenced sample: blood.

In nucleotides, the CDR3 is TGCGCCAGCAGCTTCGGGGCCCAGGGGGGGATTGATACGCAGTATTTT. Translating gives CASSFGAQGGIDTQYF. The chain uses TRBV5-1 and TRBJ2-3; D possibly uses TRBD1 or TRBD2 (7 bases each). Germline loops: CDR1 SGHRS, CDR2 YFSETQ. CDR3 size: 16 residues. V dropped 2 bases and J dropped 6 bases, with 19 bases sitting between them. Full variable domain (outside the CDR3, taken from reference TRBV5-1 and TRBJ2-3): KAGVTQTPRYLIKTRGQQVTLSCSPISGHRSVSWYQQTPGQGLQFLFEYFSETQRNKGNFPGRFSGRQFSNSRSEMNVSTLELGDSALYLCASSFGAQGGIDTQYFGPGTRLTVL.